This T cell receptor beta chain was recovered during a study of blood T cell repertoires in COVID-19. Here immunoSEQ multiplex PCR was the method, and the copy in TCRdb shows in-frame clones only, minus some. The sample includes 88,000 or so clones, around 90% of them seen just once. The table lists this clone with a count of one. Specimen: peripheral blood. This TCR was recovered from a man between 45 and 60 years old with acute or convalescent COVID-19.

The CDR3 region has the DNA TGTGCCAGCAGTGAATCGCCCAGGGGGAGGAGGTCCTACGAGCAGTACGTC. Protein sequence: CASSESPRGRRSYEQYV. The chain combines TRBV25-1 with TRBJ2-7; maybe TRBD1 (7 bases). This CDR3 is built from 17 residues. The germline V gene encodes CDR1 MGHDK and CDR2 SYGVNS. With 1 base removed from V and 1 base from J, the gap between germline ends came to 17 bases.